A selection of T cell receptor beta chains follows, all from one sample in a study of shared clonotypes between healthy human individuals. Sequenced by immunoSEQ multiplex PCR; TCRdb stores in-frame clones only, minus some. The table shows some 650,000 clones, with 95% to 98% occurring only once. Sequenced: naive CD4+ T cells sorted from blood. These receptors were taken from a woman aged 25-40 years in good health. Both conserved end residues are trimmed from each CDR3.

j_gene,v_gene,CDR3aa
TRBJ2-5,TRBV28,ASREGGTSLLETQY
TRBJ2-1,TRBV7-9,ASSPDRARWNEQF
TRBJ2-7,TRBV5-4,ASSLHSDLSYEQY
TRBJ2-7,TRBV6-1,ASSGWGLAGHGRGYEQY
TRBJ1-6,TRBV19,ASSIGGDSPLH
TRBJ1-1,TRBV11-2,ASSLDPVNTEAF
TRBJ1-5,TRBV19,ASSINTFSNQPQH
TRBJ1-5,TRBV6-1,ASSGHAARNSNQPQH
TRBJ2-7,TRBV10-3,AARGQGDYEQY
TRBJ2-5,TRBV18,ASSPQGTSSETQY
TRBJ2-7,TRBV28,ASSALQGPYKQY
TRBJ1-1,TRBV29-1,SVALITEAF
TRBJ2-1,TRBV4-1,ASSRGLAGVFEQF
TRBJ1-3,TRBV28,ASSRTTPETIY
TRBJ2-7,TRBV5-1,ASSVDLTYEQY
TRBJ1-2,TRBV11-2,ASSLDRGGPGYT
TRBJ2-7,TRBV18,ASSRGRGPYEQY
TRBJ2-7,TRBV7-9,ASSHKGSYEQY
TRBJ2-3,TRBV7-9,ASRSLAGATDTQY
TRBJ2-7,TRBV5-1,ASSSGRENEQY
TRBJ1-5,TRBV7-9,ASSLEAIPGTGNQPQH
TRBJ2-2,TRBV27,ASSSTGELF
TRBJ2-7,TRBV2,ASTVETGFPYEQY
.,TRBV28,ASTPGTGTYEQY
TRBJ2-7,TRBV28,ASSHQGGGRYYLEQY
TRBJ1-1,TRBV28,ASSFIITGIF
TRBJ2-5,TRBV5-1,ASSRVPGGGQETQY
TRBJ1-6,TRBV2,ASTRPGTVNSPLH
TRBJ2-1,TRBV5-8,ASSQVLASGHNEQF
TRBJ2-7,TRBV2,ASSVGRTGTYEQY
TRBJ2-1,TRBV7-3,ASSPTGAGEQF
TRBJ2-1,TRBV6-1,ASSEIHEQF
TRBJ2-1,TRBV11-3,ASSSITSGSTYNEQF
TRBJ2-2,TRBV4-1,ASSQEGPSGRAGNTGELF
TRBJ2-7,TRBV4-1,ASSQTLGEQY
TRBJ1-3,TRBV5-1,ASSPRYSGAPAGNTIY
TRBJ1-1,TRBV4-1,ASSQEPYTEAF
TRBJ2-1,TRBV28,ASSLSSLAVYNEQF
TRBJ2-3,TRBV4-1,ASSRFGSLSTDTQY
TRBJ1-2,TRBV6-6,VSSPDRAYGYT